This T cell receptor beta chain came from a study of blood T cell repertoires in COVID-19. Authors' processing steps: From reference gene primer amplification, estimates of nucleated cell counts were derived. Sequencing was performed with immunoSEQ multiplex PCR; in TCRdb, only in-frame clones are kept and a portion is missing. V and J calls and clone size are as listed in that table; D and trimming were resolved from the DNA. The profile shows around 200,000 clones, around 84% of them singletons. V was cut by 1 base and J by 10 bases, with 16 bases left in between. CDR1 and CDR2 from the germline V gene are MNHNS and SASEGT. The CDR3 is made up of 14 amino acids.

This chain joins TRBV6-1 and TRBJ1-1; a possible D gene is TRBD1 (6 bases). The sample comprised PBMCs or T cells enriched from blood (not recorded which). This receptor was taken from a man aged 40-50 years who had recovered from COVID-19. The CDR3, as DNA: TGTGCCAGCAGTGAAGGGACCGCTCCAGGGGTAGCTTTCTTT. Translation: CASSEGTAPGVAFF.